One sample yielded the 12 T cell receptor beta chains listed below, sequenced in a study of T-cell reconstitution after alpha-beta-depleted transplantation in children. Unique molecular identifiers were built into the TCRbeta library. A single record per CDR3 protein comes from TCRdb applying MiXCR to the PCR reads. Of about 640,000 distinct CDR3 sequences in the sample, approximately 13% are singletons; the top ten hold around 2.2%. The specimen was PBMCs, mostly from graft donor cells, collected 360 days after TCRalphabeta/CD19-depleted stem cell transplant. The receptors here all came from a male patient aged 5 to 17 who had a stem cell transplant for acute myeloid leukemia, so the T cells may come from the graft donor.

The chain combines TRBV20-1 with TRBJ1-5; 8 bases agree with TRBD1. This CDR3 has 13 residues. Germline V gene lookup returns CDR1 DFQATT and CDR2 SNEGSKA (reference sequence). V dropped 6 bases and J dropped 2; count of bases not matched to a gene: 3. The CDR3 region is CSATTGGNQPQHF. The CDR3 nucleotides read TGCAGTGCGACGACAGGGGGCAATCAGCCCCAGCATTTT.

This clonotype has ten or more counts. CDR3 region: CSASGRALSGQYF. CDR3 in DNA: TGCAGTGCTAGCGGGAGGGCCCTCTCAGGGCAGTACTTC. This chain uses TRBV20-1 with TRBJ2-7; 8 bases fit TRBD2. In germline, CDR1 is DFQATT, CDR2 SNEGSKA (reference sequence). V lost 3 bases and J lost 9; bases outside the gene matches: 10. This CDR3 is 13 amino acids long.

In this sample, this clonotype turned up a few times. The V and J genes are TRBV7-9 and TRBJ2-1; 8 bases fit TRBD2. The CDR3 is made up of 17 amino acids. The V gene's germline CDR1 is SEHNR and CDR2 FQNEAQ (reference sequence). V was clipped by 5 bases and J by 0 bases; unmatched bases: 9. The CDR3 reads CASSTNSGKSSYNEQFF. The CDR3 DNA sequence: TGTGCCAGCAGCACCAATAGCGGGAAAAGCTCCTACAATGAGCAGTTCTTC.

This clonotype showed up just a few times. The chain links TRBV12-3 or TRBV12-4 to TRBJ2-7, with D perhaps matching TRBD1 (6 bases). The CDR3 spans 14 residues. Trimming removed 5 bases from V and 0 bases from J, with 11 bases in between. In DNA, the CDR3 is TGTGCCAGCAGTCATACAGGGAGCTCCTACGAGCAGTACTTC. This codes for CASSHTGSSYEQYF.

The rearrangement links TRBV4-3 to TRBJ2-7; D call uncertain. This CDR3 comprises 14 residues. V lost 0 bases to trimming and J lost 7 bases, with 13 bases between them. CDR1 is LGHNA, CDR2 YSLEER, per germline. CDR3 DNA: TGCGCCAGCAGCCAAGAAACTGAGGCTTCTGAGCAGTACTTC. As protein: CASSQETEASEQYF.

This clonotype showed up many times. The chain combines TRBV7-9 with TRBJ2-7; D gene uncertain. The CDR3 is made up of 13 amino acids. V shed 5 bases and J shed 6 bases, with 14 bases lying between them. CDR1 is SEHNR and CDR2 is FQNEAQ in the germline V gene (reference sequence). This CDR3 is CASSPLAEGEQYF. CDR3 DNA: TGTGCCAGCAGCCCTTTGGCAGAAGGCGAGCAGTACTTC. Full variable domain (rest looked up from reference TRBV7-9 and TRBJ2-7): DTGVSQNPRHKITKRGQNVTFRCDPISEHNRLYWYRQTLGQGPEFLTYFQNEAQLEKSRLLSDRFSAERPKGSFSTLEIQRTEQGDSAMYLCASSPLAEGEQYFGPGTRLTVT.

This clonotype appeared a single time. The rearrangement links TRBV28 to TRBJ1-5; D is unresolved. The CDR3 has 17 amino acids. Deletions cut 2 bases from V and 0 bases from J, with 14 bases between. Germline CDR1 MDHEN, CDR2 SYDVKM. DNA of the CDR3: TGTGCCAGCAGTTTAGGCCAGATCGTTTATAGCAATCAGCCCCAGCATTTT. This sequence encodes CASSLGQIVYSNQPQHF.

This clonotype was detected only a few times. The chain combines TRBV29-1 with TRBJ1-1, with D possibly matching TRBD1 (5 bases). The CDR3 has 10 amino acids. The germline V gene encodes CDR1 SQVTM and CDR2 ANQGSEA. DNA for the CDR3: TGCGGGACGGGGAGGACTGAAGCTTTCTTT. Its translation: CGTGRTEAFF.

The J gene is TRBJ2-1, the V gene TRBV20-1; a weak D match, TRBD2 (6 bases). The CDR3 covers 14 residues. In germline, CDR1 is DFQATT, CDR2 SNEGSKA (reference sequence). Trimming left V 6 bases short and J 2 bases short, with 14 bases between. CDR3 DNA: TGCAGTGCCCCAGGGCTAGCGACCTACAATGAGCAGTTCTTC. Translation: CSAPGLATYNEQFF.

CDR3 protein: CSATGSHYEQYF. CDR3 nucleotide sequence: TGCAGTGCTACCGGGTCCCACTACGAGCAGTACTTC. The gene calls are TRBV20-1 and TRBJ2-7; D remains unclear. Germline CDR1 reads DFQATT; CDR2 reads SNEGSKA (reference sequence). The V and J ends lost 4 bases and 3 bases respectively, with 10 bases between them. The CDR3 spans 12 residues.

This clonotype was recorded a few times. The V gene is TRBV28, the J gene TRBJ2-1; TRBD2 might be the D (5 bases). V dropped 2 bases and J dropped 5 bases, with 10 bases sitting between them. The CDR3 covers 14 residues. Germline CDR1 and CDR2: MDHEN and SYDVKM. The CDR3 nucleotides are TGTGCCAGCAGTTTAGCCCCCGGGAACAATGAGCAGTTCTTC. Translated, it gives CASSLAPGNNEQFF.

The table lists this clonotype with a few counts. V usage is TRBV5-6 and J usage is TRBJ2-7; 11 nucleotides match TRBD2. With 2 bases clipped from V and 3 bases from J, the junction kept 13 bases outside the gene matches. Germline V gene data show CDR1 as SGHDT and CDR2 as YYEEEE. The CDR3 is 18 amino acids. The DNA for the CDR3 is TGTGCCAGCAGCTTATATGGGTTACTAGCGGGAGTTAACTACGAGCAGTACTTC. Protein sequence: CASSLYGLLAGVNYEQYF.